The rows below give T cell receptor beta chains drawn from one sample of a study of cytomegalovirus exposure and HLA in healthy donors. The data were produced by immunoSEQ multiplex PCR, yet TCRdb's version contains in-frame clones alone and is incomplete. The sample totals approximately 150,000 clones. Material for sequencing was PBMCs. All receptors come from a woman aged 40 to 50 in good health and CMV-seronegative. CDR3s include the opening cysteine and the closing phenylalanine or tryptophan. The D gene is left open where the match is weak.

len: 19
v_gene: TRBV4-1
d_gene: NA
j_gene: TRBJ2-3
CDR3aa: CASSQDRYEGGGEADTQYF
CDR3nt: TGCGCCAGCAGCCAAGATAGGTATGAGGGAGGGGGAGAAGCAGATACGCAGTATTTT

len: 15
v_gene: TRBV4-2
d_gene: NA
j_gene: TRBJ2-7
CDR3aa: CASSQPSSLSYEQYF
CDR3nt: TGTGCCAGCAGCCAACCTAGCAGCCTCTCCTACGAGCAGTACTTC

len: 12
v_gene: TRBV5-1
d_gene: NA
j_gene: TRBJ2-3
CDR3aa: CASSLGDGHRDF
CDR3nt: TGCGCCAGCAGCTTGGGAGACGGGCACAGGGATTTT

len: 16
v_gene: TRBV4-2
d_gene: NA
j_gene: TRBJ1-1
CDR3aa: CASSQDLRGGRREAFF
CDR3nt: TGTGCCAGCAGCCAAGATTTGCGGGGGGGCAGGAGAGAAGCTTTCTTT

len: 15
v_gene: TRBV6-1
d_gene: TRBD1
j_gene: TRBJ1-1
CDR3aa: CASSGDRLPNTEAFF
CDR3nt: TGTGCCAGCAGTGGGGACAGGCTCCCGAACACTGAAGCTTTCTTT

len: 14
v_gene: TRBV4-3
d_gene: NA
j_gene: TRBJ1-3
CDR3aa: CASSLSVEGNTIYF
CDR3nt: TGCGCCAGCAGCCTCAGCGTCGAGGGAAACACCATATATTTT

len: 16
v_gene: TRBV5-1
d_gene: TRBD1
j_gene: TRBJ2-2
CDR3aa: CASSLGDRGITGELFF
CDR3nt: TGCGCCAGCAGCTTGGGGGACAGGGGAATCACCGGGGAGCTGTTTTTT

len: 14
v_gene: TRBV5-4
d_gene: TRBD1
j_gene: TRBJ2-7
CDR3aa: CASSPWTGSHEQYF
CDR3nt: TGTGCCAGCAGCCCTTGGACAGGGTCACACGAGCAGTACTTC

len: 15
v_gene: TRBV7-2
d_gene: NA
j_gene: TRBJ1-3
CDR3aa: CASSFGRGSGNTIYF
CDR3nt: TGTGCCAGCAGCTTCGGCAGGGGTTCTGGAAACACCATATATTTT

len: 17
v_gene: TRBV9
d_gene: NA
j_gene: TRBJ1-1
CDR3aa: CASSVATGGGSRTEAFF
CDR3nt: TGTGCCAGCAGCGTAGCTACCGGGGGGGGGTCCCGCACTGAAGCTTTCTTT

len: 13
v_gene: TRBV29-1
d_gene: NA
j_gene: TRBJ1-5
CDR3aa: CSAVGGSNQPQHF
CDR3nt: TGCAGCGCCGTGGGGGGTAGCAATCAGCCCCAGCATTTT

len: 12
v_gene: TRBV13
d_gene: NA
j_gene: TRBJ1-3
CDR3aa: CASSFGGNTIYF
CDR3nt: TGTGCCAGCAGCTTCGGTGGAAACACCATATATTTT

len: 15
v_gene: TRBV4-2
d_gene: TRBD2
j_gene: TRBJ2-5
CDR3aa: CASSQGEREKETQYF
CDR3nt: TGTGCCAGCAGCCAAGGGGAGCGGGAGAAAGAGACCCAGTACTTC

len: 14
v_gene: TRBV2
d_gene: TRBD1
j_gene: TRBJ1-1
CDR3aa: CASSEAGGDTEAFF
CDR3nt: TGTGCCAGCAGTGAGGCAGGGGGAGACACTGAAGCTTTCTTT

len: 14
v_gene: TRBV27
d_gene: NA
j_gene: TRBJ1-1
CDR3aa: CASSVLGGRTEAFF
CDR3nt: TGTGCCAGCAGTGTTCTAGGGGGTAGGACTGAAGCTTTCTTT

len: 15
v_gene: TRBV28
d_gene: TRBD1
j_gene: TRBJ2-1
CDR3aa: CASSPVGQNYNEQFF
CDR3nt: TGTGCCAGCAGTCCCGTGGGACAGAACTACAATGAGCAGTTCTTC

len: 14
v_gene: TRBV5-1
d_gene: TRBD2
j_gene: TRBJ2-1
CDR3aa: CASSLLAGEGEQFF
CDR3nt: TGCGCCAGCAGCTTGCTAGCGGGGGAGGGTGAGCAGTTCTTC

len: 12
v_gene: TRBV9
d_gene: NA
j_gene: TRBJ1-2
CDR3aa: CASSFSDYGYTF
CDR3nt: TGTGCCAGCAGCTTTTCCGACTATGGCTACACCTTC

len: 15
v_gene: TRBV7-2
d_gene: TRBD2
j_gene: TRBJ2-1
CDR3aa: CASSLGLAGGGEQFF
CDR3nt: TGTGCCAGCAGCTTAGGGCTAGCGGGGGGAGGAGAGCAGTTCTTC

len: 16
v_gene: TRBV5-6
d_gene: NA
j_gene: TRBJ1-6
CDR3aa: CASSPVSVSRGSPLHF
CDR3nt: TGTGCCAGCAGCCCCGTTTCGGTCTCTCGGGGATCACCCCTCCACTTT

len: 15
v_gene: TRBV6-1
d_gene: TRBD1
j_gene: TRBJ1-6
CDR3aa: CASIENGDRNSPLHF
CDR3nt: TGTGCCAGCATCGAGAACGGGGACAGAAATTCACCCCTCCACTTT

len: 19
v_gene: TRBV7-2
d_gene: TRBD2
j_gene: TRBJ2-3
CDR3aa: CASSPFSFLASGGRDTQYF
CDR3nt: TGTGCCAGCAGCCCGTTTAGTTTTTTAGCTAGCGGGGGGCGAGATACGCAGTATTTT

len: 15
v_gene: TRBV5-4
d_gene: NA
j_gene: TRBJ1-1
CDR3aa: CASSLETAPNTEAFF
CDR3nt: TGTGCCAGCAGCTTGGAGACTGCTCCGAACACTGAAGCTTTCTTT

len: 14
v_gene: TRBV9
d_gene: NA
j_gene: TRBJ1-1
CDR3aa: CASSVSQLNTEAFF
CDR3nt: TGTGCCAGCAGCGTTTCACAGTTGAACACTGAAGCTTTCTTT

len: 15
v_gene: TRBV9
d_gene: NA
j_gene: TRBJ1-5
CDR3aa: CASSVEGGGNQPQHF
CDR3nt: TGTGCCAGCAGCGTAGAAGGGGGAGGCAATCAGCCCCAGCATTTT

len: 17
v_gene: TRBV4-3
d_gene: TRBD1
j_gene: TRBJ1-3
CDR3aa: CASSQEPQGISGNTIYF
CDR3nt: TGCGCCAGCAGCCAGGAACCACAGGGGATCTCTGGAAACACCATATATTTT

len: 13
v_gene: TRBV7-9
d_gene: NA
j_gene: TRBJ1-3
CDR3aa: CASSQGSGDTIYF
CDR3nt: TGTGCCAGCAGCCAGGGATCTGGGGACACCATATATTTT

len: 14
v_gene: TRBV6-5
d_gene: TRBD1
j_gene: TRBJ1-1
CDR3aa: CASSSDRMTTEAFF
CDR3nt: TGTGCCAGCAGTTCGGACAGGATGACCACTGAAGCTTTCTTT

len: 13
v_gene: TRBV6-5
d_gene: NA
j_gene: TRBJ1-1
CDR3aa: CASSYSGAVEAFF
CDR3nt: TGTGCCAGCAGTTACTCTGGTGCGGTTGAAGCTTTCTTT

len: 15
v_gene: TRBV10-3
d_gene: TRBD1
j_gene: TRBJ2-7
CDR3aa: CAISDYGTGGYEQYF
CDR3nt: TGTGCCATCAGTGATTACGGGACAGGGGGCTACGAGCAGTACTTC

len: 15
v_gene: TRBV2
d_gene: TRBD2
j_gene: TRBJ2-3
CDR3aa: CASRLSGASTDTQYF
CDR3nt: TGTGCCAGCAGGCTTAGCGGGGCGAGCACAGATACGCAGTATTTT